These 2 T cell receptor beta chains came from one sample sequenced in a study of OX40 agonist ivuxolimab in advanced cancers. This table comes from immunoSEQ multiplex PCR, and its TCRdb copy is limited to in-frame clones, with some not included. The sample has tens of thousands of clones, less than 95% seen once. The sample here was CD4+ or CD8+ T cells sorted from blood, taken in a trial of the OX40 agonist ivuxolimab. These receptors all stem from an adult with an advanced solid tumor such as melanoma, head and neck, liver or kidney cancer.

The chain uses TRBV28 and TRBJ2-1, with D perhaps being TRBD1 or TRBD2 (7 bases each). V was cut by 5 bases and J by 7 bases, with 12 bases left in between. The length of the CDR3 is 13 residues. Looked up from germline, CDR1 is MDHEN and CDR2 is SYDVKM. CDR3 sequence (DNA): TGTGCCAGCAGTGCCCAGGGGGGGAATGAGCAGTTCTTC. It specifies CASSAQGGNEQFF.

This clone came up once. The rearrangement links TRBV27 to TRBJ1-1, with D tentatively TRBD1 (6 bases). The CDR3 is made up of 13 amino acids. CDR1 is MNHEY and CDR2 is SMNVEV in the germline V gene (reference sequence). V was clipped by 4 bases and J by 0 bases, with 6 bases between them. CDR3 amino acids: CASSWDMNTEAFF. For the CDR3, the DNA is TGTGCCAGCAGTTGGGACATGAACACTGAAGCTTTCTTT.